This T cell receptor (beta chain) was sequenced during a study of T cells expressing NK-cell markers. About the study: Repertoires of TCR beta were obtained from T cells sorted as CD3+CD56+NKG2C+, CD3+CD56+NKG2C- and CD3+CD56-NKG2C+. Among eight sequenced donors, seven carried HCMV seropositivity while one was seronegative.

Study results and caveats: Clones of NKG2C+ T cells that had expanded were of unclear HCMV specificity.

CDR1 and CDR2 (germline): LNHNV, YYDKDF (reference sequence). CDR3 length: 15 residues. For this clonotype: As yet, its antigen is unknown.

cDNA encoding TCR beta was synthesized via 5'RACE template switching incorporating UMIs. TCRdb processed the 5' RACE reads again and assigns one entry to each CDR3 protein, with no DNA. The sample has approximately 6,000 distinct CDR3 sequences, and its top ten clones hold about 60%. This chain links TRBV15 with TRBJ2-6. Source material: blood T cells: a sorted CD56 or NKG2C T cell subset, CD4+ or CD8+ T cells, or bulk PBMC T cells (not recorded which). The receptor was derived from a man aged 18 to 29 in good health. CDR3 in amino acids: CATSKDSSGANVLTF.